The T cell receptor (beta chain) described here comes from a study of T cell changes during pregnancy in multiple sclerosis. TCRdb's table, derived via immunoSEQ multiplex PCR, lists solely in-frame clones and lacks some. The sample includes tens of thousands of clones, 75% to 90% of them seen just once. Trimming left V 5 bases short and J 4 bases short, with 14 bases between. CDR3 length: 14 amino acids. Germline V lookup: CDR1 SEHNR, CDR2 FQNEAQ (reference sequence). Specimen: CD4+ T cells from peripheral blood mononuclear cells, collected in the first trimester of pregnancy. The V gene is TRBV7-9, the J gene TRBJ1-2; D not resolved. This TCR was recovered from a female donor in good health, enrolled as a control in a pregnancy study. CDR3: CASSTRSALYGYTF. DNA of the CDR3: TGTGCCAGCAGCACGAGGTCGGCCCTCTATGGCTACACCTTC.